This TCR beta chain was sequenced during a study of regulatory T cells in long-lasting Graves disease. General study points: New patients shared fewer public clonotypes (roughly 990) than persistent patients did (around 2,700). Lower TCR diversity was seen in persistent Graves' patients than in newly diagnosed ones.

Libraries of TCR beta came from iRepertoire HTBI primers plus Arm-PCR of CDR3 regions. TCRdb itself ran the multiplex PCR reads through MiXCR, one entry per CDR3 protein. The table has under 300,000 distinct CDR3 sequences, 20% to 25% seen once. This sample's time point: newly diagnosed GD, antithyroid drugs for less than 3 months. PBMCs were the source of the RNA used for TCR sequencing. About this clonotype: Its antigen is undetermined.

In germline, CDR1 is DFQATT, CDR2 SNEGSKA (reference sequence). The V and J ends lost 1 base and 0 bases respectively, with 16 bases between them. This CDR3 has 18 amino acids. The sample here was peripheral blood mononuclear cells (PBMCs), taken at new diagnosis, from a patient treated with antithyroid drugs. This rearrangement joins TRBV20-1 to TRBJ2-6; D possibly matches TRBD1 or TRBD2 (6 bases each). The TCR originated in a female donor with Graves disease. This chain's CDR3 is CSARGRGVSGSGANVLTF. CDR3 DNA sequence: TGCAGTGCTAGAGGGAGGGGGGTTAGCGGCTCTGGGGCCAACGTCCTGACTTTC.